Sequencing of this TCR beta chain was carried out in a study of CD8 T cells in ankylosing spondylitis. The table lists this clonotype with many counts. Its antigen is not identified. The V gene lost 4 bases and the J gene lost 0 bases, with 13 bases spanning the gap. This CDR3 is built from 15 residues. The germline CDR1 and CDR2 sequences are DFQATT and SNEGSKA (reference sequence). Quantitative 5'-RACE with molecular barcodes was used to make the TCR beta libraries. TCRdb independently ran MiXCR on the 5' RACE reads; one entry per CDR3 protein. Among some 130,000 distinct CDR3 sequences, over 7% were seen once, and the ten largest hold about 3.3%. Study results and caveats: Disease-linked clones displayed a CD8+ phenotype and appeared relatively rarely in peripheral blood. Reports of some motif variants in reactive arthritis synovial fluid and blood predate this one. Ankylosing spondylitis blood seemed to carry a telltale TCR beta motif made of several highly homologous variants.

Sequences were obtained from blood, either unsorted or a sorted T cell fraction (not recorded which). This TCR was sampled from a male donor with ankylosing spondylitis or in good health (not recorded which). The chain has TRBV20-1 and TRBJ2-4, with unresolved D. The chain's CDR3 is CSAMDGILAKNIQYF. The CDR3 nucleotides are TGCAGTGCTATGGACGGAATTCTAGCCAAAAACATTCAGTACTTC.